The sequence of this T cell receptor (beta chain) was determined in a study of shared clonotypes between healthy human individuals. Across the whole study: Researchers drew samples from two women and three men aged 18 to 49. General study points: Read depth was anticipated to influence clonotype sharing among donors.

Trimming shortened V by 0 bases and J by 4 bases, and 9 bases separated the two germline ends. The CDR3 is 15 residues long. Looked up from germline, CDR1 is LNHNV and CDR2 is YYDKDF (reference sequence). Adult donors, all healthy and HIV-negative, had no recent acute infections or vaccinations. In the original processing: In the immunoSEQ data, sequences were junction-only and lacked quality scores, so filtering differed. The repertoire was sequenced with immunoSEQ multiplex PCR; TCRdb's copy has only in-frame clones and lacks some. From that table come the V and J calls and clone size; the DNA was used to work out D and trimming. The sample carries around 510,000 clones, around 77% recorded once. Comments on this clone: Its specificity is unknown.

This clonotype was obtained from a woman aged 40 to 55 in good health. Some clones in this sample may be carry-over from other donors' samples. The sequenced sample was PBMCs. The chain employs TRBV15 and TRBJ2-2; D is unclear. The CDR3 bases are TGTGCCACCAGCAGAGATCGCCTTGGCACCGGGGAGCTGTTTTTT. This encodes CATSRDRLGTGELFF.